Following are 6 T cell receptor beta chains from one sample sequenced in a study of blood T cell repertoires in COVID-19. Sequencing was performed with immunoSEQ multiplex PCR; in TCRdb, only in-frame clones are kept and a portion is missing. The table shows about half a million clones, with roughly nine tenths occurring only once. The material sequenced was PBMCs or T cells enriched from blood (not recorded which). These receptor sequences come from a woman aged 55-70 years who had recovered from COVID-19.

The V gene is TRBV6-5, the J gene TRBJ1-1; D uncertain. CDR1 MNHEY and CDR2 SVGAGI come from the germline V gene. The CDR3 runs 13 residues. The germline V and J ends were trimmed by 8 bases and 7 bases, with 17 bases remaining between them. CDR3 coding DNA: TGTGCCAGCCGACGAGGAGGGTTGGTTGAAGCTTTCTTT. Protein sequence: CASRRGGLVEAFF.

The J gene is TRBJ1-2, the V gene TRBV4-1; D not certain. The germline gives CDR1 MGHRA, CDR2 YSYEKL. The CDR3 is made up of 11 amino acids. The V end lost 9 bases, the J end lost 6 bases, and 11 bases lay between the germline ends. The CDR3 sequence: CARLVGDGYTF. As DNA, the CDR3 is TGCGCCAGACTGGTGGGAGATGGCTACACCTTC.

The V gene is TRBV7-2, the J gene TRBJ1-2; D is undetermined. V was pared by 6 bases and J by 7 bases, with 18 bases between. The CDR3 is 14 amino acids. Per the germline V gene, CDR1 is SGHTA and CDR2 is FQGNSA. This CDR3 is CASSRGPFPSGYTF. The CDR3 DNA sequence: TGTGCCAGCAGTCGAGGCCCGTTCCCTAGTGGCTACACCTTC.

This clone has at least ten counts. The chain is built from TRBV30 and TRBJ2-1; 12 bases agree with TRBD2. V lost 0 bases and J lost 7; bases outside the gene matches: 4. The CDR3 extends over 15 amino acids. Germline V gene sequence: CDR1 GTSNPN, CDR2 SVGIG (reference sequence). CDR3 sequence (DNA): TGTGCCTGGAGTGTATGGCTAGCGGGGGGGAATGAGCAGTTCTTC. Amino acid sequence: CAWSVWLAGGNEQFF.

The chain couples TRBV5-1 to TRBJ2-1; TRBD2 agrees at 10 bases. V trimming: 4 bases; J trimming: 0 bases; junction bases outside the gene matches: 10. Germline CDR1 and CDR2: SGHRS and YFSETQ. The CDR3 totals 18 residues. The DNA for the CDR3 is TGCGCCAGCAGCCACGACGCTAGCGGGGGCAGCTCCTACAATGAGCAGTTCTTC. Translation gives CASSHDASGGSSYNEQFF.

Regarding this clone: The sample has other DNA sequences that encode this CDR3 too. The CDR3 coding sequence is TGTGCCAGCAGTGAGGCGAGGCGCAATCAGCCCCAGCATTTT. It is translated as CASSEARRNQPQHF. The J gene is TRBJ1-5, the V gene TRBV2, with D unresolved. CDR1 is SNHLY, CDR2 FYNNEI, per germline. This CDR3 has 14 amino acids. With 3 bases removed from V and 2 bases from J, the gap between germline ends came to 8 bases.